Listed below are T cell receptor beta chains from one sample, sequenced in a study of T-cell memory formation after mild COVID-19. TCRdb reanalysed the 5' RACE reads using MiXCR and keeps one entry per CDR3 protein. The table records roughly 450,000 distinct CDR3 sequences, around 17% of them present only once. Sample: PBMCs or a T cell subset sorted from them (not recorded which). The source is a man aged 18 to 30 who had mild COVID-19 (a few samples of this study predate the infection). Cell type and time point are not known. The CDR3 runs from the conserved cysteine through the conserved F or W.

J,V,CDR3
TRBJ1-2,TRBV20-1,CSASLGGFDNYGYTF
TRBJ2-5,TRBV5-6,CASSLGMEETQYF
TRBJ1-2,TRBV20-1,CSARGRRSHYGYTF
TRBJ1-1,TRBV10-2,CASSLGATSTEAFF
TRBJ2-1,TRBV2,CAGLAGGPYNEQFF
TRBJ2-1,TRBV20-1,CSARDGHRSYNEQFF
TRBJ2-3,TRBV27,CASSRARAARQNTQYF
TRBJ1-3,TRBV7-9,CASSFDLSGNTIYF
TRBJ2-1,TRBV6-6,CASSNSGGTLLEQFF
TRBJ2-2,TRBV27,CASSSRMNTGELFF
TRBJ2-3,TRBV9,CASSVGGYTDTQYF
TRBJ2-6,TRBV15,CATSSGLSSGANVLTF
TRBJ1-2,TRBV6-1,CASSDGEYGYTF
TRBJ2-7,TRBV7-6,CASSLALPGQIYEQYF
TRBJ2-7,TRBV29-1,CSVEPSGGPEQYF
TRBJ1-1,TRBV18,CASSPPRGGLMNTEAFF
TRBJ1-4,TRBV20-1,CSALSPTNEKLFF
TRBJ2-2,TRBV11-3,CASSFGWASIGELFF
TRBJ1-2,TRBV12-3/TRBV12-4,CASCRDIVYGYTF
TRBJ2-3,TRBV27,CASSTKSTDTQYF
TRBJ2-1,TRBV4-3,CASSLAGTGPNEQFF
TRBJ1-5,TRBV7-8,CASSSGAGQPQHF
TRBJ1-2,TRBV19,CATKTAGYGYTF
TRBJ2-2,TRBV20-1,CSARDRRRGNTGELFF
TRBJ2-5,TRBV7-9,CASSQERGAGAQETQYF
TRBJ1-2,TRBV7-9,CASSKSRQGASFDYGYTF
TRBJ2-2,TRBV5-1,CASSPKARRTGELFF
TRBJ1-5,TRBV24-1,CASSGILSNQPQHF
TRBJ1-1,TRBV18,CASSPFPGGETEAFF
TRBJ2-7,TRBV5-1,CASSSATGSREQYF
TRBJ2-1,TRBV2,CASKLTVKNEQFF
TRBJ2-5,TRBV5-1,CASSAGGNLETQYF
TRBJ2-3,TRBV7-6,CASSYGVPPDTQYF
TRBJ1-3,TRBV3-1,CASGSLRGRGGNTIYF
TRBJ1-2,TRBV5-1,CASSLRQGDVYGYTF
TRBJ1-6,TRBV20-1,CSADPGGPYNSPLHF
TRBJ2-7,TRBV21-1,CASSTGATGGKYEQYF
TRBJ1-2,TRBV6-5,CASSYEWDRGLGGYTF
TRBJ1-2,TRBV7-6,CASSFGSASDYGYTF
TRBJ1-1,TRBV9,CASSVAGQPTTEAFF
TRBJ1-1,TRBV5-1,CASSSPLLQGAPDTEAFF
TRBJ2-3,TRBV7-2,CASTFGQGAIAQYF
TRBJ2-3,TRBV15,CATSRVGGLADTQYF
TRBJ2-5,TRBV9,CASSVGGQGETQYF
TRBJ1-4,TRBV6-2/TRBV6-3,CASKIRTGGEKLFF
TRBJ2-2,TRBV27,CASSRSWNTGELFF
TRBJ1-2,TRBV7-9,CASSSQGARDYGYTF
TRBJ1-5,TRBV7-2,CASSWSRSQPQHF
TRBJ1-3,TRBV6-2/TRBV6-3,CASKHSGNTIYF
TRBJ2-1,TRBV12-3/TRBV12-4,CASSFGPGWGYNEQFF
TRBJ2-7,TRBV7-2,CASSLLQGAYEQYF
TRBJ2-3,TRBV5-5,CASSGGWGTQYF
TRBJ2-1,TRBV29-1,CSFRMGGQFF
TRBJ1-2,TRBV7-2,CASSLGRRAYGYTF
TRBJ2-4,TRBV6-2/TRBV6-3,CASSYFGLARYIQYF
TRBJ2-2,TRBV29-1,CSVQGTGRISGELFF
TRBJ2-3,TRBV7-9,CASSFLRGRTDTQYF